These 31 T cell receptor beta chains came from one sample sequenced in a study of blood T cell repertoires in COVID-19. The table came from immunoSEQ multiplex PCR; TCRdb's copy has only in-frame clones and leaves some out. The sample lists some 100,000 clones, 85% to 95% occurring once. Material for sequencing was peripheral blood. These receptors came from a woman in her sixties or seventies with active COVID-19.

The chain carries TRBV3-1 (or the pseudogene TRBV3-2) and TRBJ2-5, with D possibly matching TRBD2 (6 bases). The germline V gene encodes CDR1 LGHDT and CDR2 YNNKEL (reference sequence). The V gene lost 7 bases and the J gene lost 2 bases, with 14 bases spanning the gap. This CDR3 has 14 amino acids. Written as DNA, the CDR3 is TGTGCCAGCAATCTACGGAGGGGTCAAGAGACCCAGTACTTC. Translating gives CASNLRRGQETQYF.

The chain links TRBV5-4 to TRBJ2-3, with a possible D match to TRBD2 (6 bases). The CDR3 is 15 amino acids. V shed 0 bases and J shed 4 bases, with 12 bases lying between them. Looked up from germline, CDR1 is SGHNT and CDR2 is YYREEE (reference sequence). The CDR3 reads CASSLGRGKPDTQYF. The CDR3 bases are TGTGCCAGCAGCTTGGGCCGGGGGAAGCCAGATACGCAGTATTTT. Looking up the rest from reference TRBV5-4 and TRBJ2-3 gives the full variable domain: ETGVTQSPTHLIKTRGQQVTLRCSSQSGHNTVSWYQQALGQGPQFIFQYYREEENGRGNFPPRFSGLQFPNYSSELNVNALELDDSALYLCASSLGRGKPDTQYFGPGTRLTVL.

The chain carries TRBV12-5 and TRBJ1-1; 8 nucleotides align to TRBD1. After removal of 5 bases from V and 1 base from J, the junction contained 0 bases not matched to a gene. The CDR3 length is 13 residues. Germline CDR1 and CDR2: LGHNT and FRNRAP. The CDR3 reads CASGQGANTEAFF. The CDR3 nucleotides read TGTGCTAGTGGTCAGGGGGCGAACACTGAAGCTTTCTTT.

This chain joins TRBV5-1 and TRBJ2-1, with 13 positions matching TRBD2. The CDR3 loop spans 15 amino acids. Germline V CDR1 and CDR2: SGHRS, YFSETQ. V shed 4 bases, J shed 7 bases, and the junction held 5 bases outside the gene matches. As DNA, the CDR3 is TGCGCCAGCAGCCGTACTAGCGGGAGGGGTAATGAGCAGTTCTTC. This sequence encodes CASSRTSGRGNEQFF.

This rearrangement joins TRBV27 to TRBJ2-1, with 8 nucleotides matching TRBD2. The J segment lost 0 bases and the V segment lost 3 bases, leaving 16 bases of the junction unmatched. The length of the CDR3 is 20 residues. Germline lookup yields CDR1 MNHEY and CDR2 SMNVEV (reference sequence). The CDR3 is CASSFRSAGVPSSSYNEQFF. In DNA, the CDR3 is TGTGCCAGCAGTTTTAGATCAGCGGGAGTCCCCTCAAGCTCCTACAATGAGCAGTTCTTC.

The chain carries TRBV5-1 and TRBJ1-2; D ambiguous. V dropped 0 bases and J dropped 1 base, with 4 bases sitting between them. Germline assignment: CDR1 SGHRS and CDR2 YFSETQ. The CDR3 spans 13 residues. In DNA form, the CDR3 reads TGCGCCAGCAGCTTGGTAGTTAACTATGGCTACACCTTC. This translates into CASSLVVNYGYTF.

V is TRBV4-2 and J is TRBJ2-1, with 14 bases matching TRBD2. Germline V lookup: CDR1 LGHNA, CDR2 YNFKEQ. The trim removed 3 bases at V and 8 bases at J, leaving 9 bases unmatched. The length of the CDR3 is 17 residues. The CDR3 DNA follows: TGTGCCAGCAGCCAGGGACTAGCGGGAGACTCTTCCGATGAGCAGTTCTTC. Amino acid sequence: CASSQGLAGDSSDEQFF.

This chain uses TRBV7-9 with TRBJ2-2; no reliable D call. The germline CDR1 and CDR2 sequences are SEHNR and FQNEAQ (reference sequence). This CDR3 has 15 amino acids. The ends were cut back, 5 bases at V and 1 base at J, with 11 bases in the middle. The CDR3 coding sequence is TGTGCCAGCAGCCCTCCAGGTTTGAACACCGGGGAGCTGTTTTTT. Translating gives CASSPPGLNTGELFF. The full variable domain, completed using reference TRBV7-9 and TRBJ2-2, is DTGVSQNPRHKITKRGQNVTFRCDPISEHNRLYWYRQTLGQGPEFLTYFQNEAQLEKSRLLSDRFSAERPKGSFSTLEIQRTEQGDSAMYLCASSPPGLNTGELFFGEGSRLTVL.

V usage is TRBV13 and J usage is TRBJ2-3; D perhaps matches TRBD1 (5 bases). This CDR3 has 13 amino acids. The V end lost 4 bases, the J end lost 5 bases, and 10 bases lay between the germline ends. CDR1 is PRHDT and CDR2 is FYEKMQ in the germline V gene (reference sequence). In nucleotides, the CDR3 is TGTGCCAGCAGCTCGAGACAGAAAGATACGCAGTATTTT. Its protein is CASSSRQKDTQYF.

J is TRBJ1-4 and V is TRBV7-2; TRBD1 matches at 8 bases. J lost 8 bases, V lost 1 base, and 6 bases had no gene match. The CDR3 is 15 amino acids. Germline CDR1 and CDR2: SGHTA and FQGNSA. The CDR3 here is CASSLVLGQVEKLFF. The DNA for the CDR3 is TGTGCCAGCAGCTTAGTCCTGGGACAGGTCGAAAAACTGTTTTTT.

The J gene is TRBJ1-1, the V gene TRBV24-1, with a weak D call TRBD1 (6 bases). The CDR3 is made up of 15 amino acids. In germline, CDR1 is KGHDR, CDR2 SFDVKD. The V end was cut by 4 bases, the J end by 0 bases, with 11 bases between. This CDR3 reads CATSEGDNMNTEAFF. Here the CDR3 DNA reads TGTGCCACCAGTGAAGGGGACAACATGAACACTGAAGCTTTCTTT.

V gene TRBV29-1 combines with J gene TRBJ2-5; TRBD1 aligns across 12 bases. Germline V lookup: CDR1 SQVTM, CDR2 ANQGSEA. The J segment lost 1 base and the V segment lost 2 bases, leaving 2 bases of the junction unmatched. CDR3 length equals 15 residues. In nucleotides, the CDR3 is TGCAGCGTTGAACGGGACAGGGGGCTCCAAGAGACCCAGTACTTC. The encoded protein is CSVERDRGLQETQYF.

This chain links TRBV28 with TRBJ2-7, with D maybe TRBD1 (5 bases). Germline CDR1 reads MDHEN; CDR2 reads SYDVKM. V lost 2 bases and J lost 4, with 18 bases in between. This CDR3 spans 16 amino acids. The CDR3 sequence: CASSLNRRAPTYEQYF. Here the CDR3 DNA reads TGTGCCAGCAGTTTAAACAGGCGCGCTCCAACGTACGAGCAGTACTTC.

This chain uses TRBV3-1 (or the pseudogene TRBV3-2) with TRBJ2-5; 15 nucleotides align to TRBD2. Germline V lookup: CDR1 LGHDT, CDR2 YNNKEL (reference sequence). The CDR3 extends over 20 amino acids. V lost 6 bases and J lost 2; bases outside the gene matches: 16. CDR3 nucleotide sequence: TGTGCCAGCAGAGGACTAGCGGGAGGGAATAGGGGTAAGGGGCAAGAGACCCAGTACTTC. Translated: CASRGLAGGNRGKGQETQYF.

This clone has a single count. V gene TRBV6-5 combines with J gene TRBJ2-1; 9 nucleotides align to TRBD2. This CDR3 is 15 amino acids long. V lost 2 bases and J lost 8; bases outside the gene matches: 7. The germline V gene encodes CDR1 MNHEY and CDR2 SVGAGI. The CDR3 here is CASSYGASGMDEQFF. For the CDR3, the DNA is TGTGCCAGCAGTTACGGGGCTAGCGGGATGGATGAGCAGTTCTTC.

The chain is built from TRBV7-6 and TRBJ1-4; 10 nucleotides agree with TRBD1. The CDR3 is 15 amino acids. Trimming cost V 4 bases and J 6 bases; bases outside gene matches: 5. Germline CDR1 and CDR2: SGHVS and FNYEAQ. CDR3 amino acids: CASSSRQGADEKLFF. The DNA for the CDR3 is TGTGCCAGCAGCTCCCGACAGGGGGCCGATGAAAAACTGTTTTTT.

This clone was detected only a few times. The rearrangement joins TRBV6-5 to TRBJ2-1, with TRBD1 matching 8 bases. Per germline, CDR1 MNHEY and CDR2 SVGAGI. The CDR3 consists of 15 residues. The junction had 4 bases not matched to a gene; V was cut back by 6 bases and J by 0 bases. The CDR3 bases are TGTGCCAGCAGCACACAGGGGGGCTCCTACAATGAGCAGTTCTTC. This translates into CASSTQGGSYNEQFF.

This chain connects TRBV7-3 to TRBJ2-4, with 9 bases aligning to TRBD1. CDR1 is SGHTA and CDR2 is FQGTGA in the germline V gene. The V and J ends lost 7 bases and 0 bases, in that order; junction bases with no gene match: 13. CDR3 length equals 18 residues. DNA of the CDR3: TGTGCCAGCACAAAACCGGGACAGGGCGAGGAAGCCAAAAACATTCAGTACTTC. Encoded protein: CASTKPGQGEEAKNIQYF.

J is TRBJ1-4 and V is TRBV5-4, with D maybe TRBD1 (5 bases). The V and J ends lost 1 base and 4 bases respectively, with 8 bases between them. Germline-derived CDR1 and CDR2 are SGHNT and YYREEE (reference sequence). The CDR3 is 14 residues long. CDR3 region: CASSLRQNNEKLFF. The DNA of the CDR3 is TGTGCCAGCAGCTTGAGACAGAATAATGAAAAACTGTTTTTT.

The rearrangement uses TRBV10-3 and TRBJ2-7; 12 bases match TRBD2. CDR3 size: 15 residues. The germline V gene encodes CDR1 ENHRY and CDR2 SYGVKD. Trimming removed 4 bases from V and 3 bases from J; junction bases left unmatched: 4. The CDR3 DNA reads TGTGCCATCAGTGGGACTAGCGGGGCCAACTACGAGCAGTACTTC. This translates into CAISGTSGANYEQYF.

This chain's CDR3 is CTSSPTRYRERNTIYF. CDR3 coding DNA: TGCACCAGCAGCCCAACCCGGTACAGGGAGCGAAACACCATATATTTT. The chain uses TRBV1 and TRBJ1-3; TRBD1, the D gene given by the table, was not confirmed from the DNA. TRBV1 is a recognized pseudogene. The length of the CDR3 is 16 residues.

The chain uses TRBV13 and TRBJ2-1; 11 nucleotides align to TRBD2. This CDR3 contains 15 residues. CDR1 is PRHDT and CDR2 is FYEKMQ in the germline V gene (reference sequence). The trim removed 5 bases at V and 5 bases at J, leaving 5 bases unmatched. The CDR3 loop is CASSPGTSGHNEQFF. The CDR3, as DNA: TGTGCCAGCAGCCCGGGGACTAGCGGACACAATGAGCAGTTCTTC.

V gene TRBV7-3 combines with J gene TRBJ1-1; TRBD1 matches 12 bases. V shed 4 bases and J 4 bases; nucleotides not matched to a gene: 10. Germline values: CDR1 SGHTA, CDR2 FQGTGA. The CDR3 loop spans 17 amino acids. CDR3 loop: CASSSIGTGGLGTEAFF. The DNA for the CDR3 is TGTGCCAGCAGCTCTATCGGGACAGGGGGCTTGGGCACTGAAGCTTTCTTT.

The J gene is TRBJ1-1, the V gene TRBV6-6; 11 nucleotides agree with TRBD1. V trimming: 10 bases; J trimming: 6 bases; junction bases outside the gene matches: 13. CDR1 is MNHNY and CDR2 is SVGAGI in the germline V gene (reference sequence). This CDR3 contains 15 residues. CDR3 nucleotide sequence: TGTGCCACTGGGACAGGGGGGACCCTTTTGGCTGAAGCTTTCTTT. Its protein product is CATGTGGTLLAEAFF.

The rearrangement joins TRBV28 to TRBJ1-2; TRBD1 aligns across 10 bases. J was trimmed by 8 bases and V by 3 bases; bases with no gene match: 9. In germline, CDR1 is MDHEN, CDR2 SYDVKM. The CDR3 has 15 residues. Here the CDR3 reads CASSFGTGASLGYTF. Here the CDR3 DNA reads TGTGCCAGCAGTTTCGGGACAGGGGCTTCATTGGGCTACACCTTC.

CDR3 DNA: TGCGCCAGCAGCCATGGGACTAGCGGGAGGACAGATACGCAGTATTTT. This codes for CASSHGTSGRTDTQYF. This chain connects TRBV5-1 to TRBJ2-3; TRBD2 aligns across 15 bases. The germline CDR1 and CDR2 sequences are SGHRS and YFSETQ. This CDR3 is 16 amino acids long. J gave up 3 bases and V 4 bases, and 3 bases lay outside the gene matches.

The chain combines TRBV12-3 or TRBV12-4 with TRBJ1-2; D remains ambiguous. This CDR3 is 12 amino acids long. Trimming pared 7 bases from V and 8 bases from J, leaving 14 bases between. CDR3 sequence (DNA): TGTGCCAGCACCCTCCGCGGACTAGGCTACACCTTC. Amino acid sequence: CASTLRGLGYTF.

The table lists this clone with a count of one. This rearrangement joins TRBV6-5 to TRBJ1-2; tentative D call: TRBD1 (5 bases). The ends were cut back, 5 bases at V and 2 bases at J, with 6 bases in the middle. The CDR3 has 12 residues. Germline CDR1 MNHEY, CDR2 SVGAGI. DNA of the CDR3: TGTGCCAGCAGTACAGGAAACTATGGCTACACCTTC. Its translation: CASSTGNYGYTF.

This chain connects TRBV6-6 to TRBJ1-1; 7 positions agree with TRBD1. After removal of 9 bases from V and 5 bases from J, the junction contained 9 bases not matched to a gene. The length of the CDR3 is 13 residues. CDR1 and CDR2 from the germline V gene are MNHNY and SVGAGI (reference sequence). Written as DNA, the CDR3 is TGTGCCAGTAGAGGGGGCGGAGGGACTGAAGCTTTCTTT. Translation: CASRGGGGTEAFF.

In its sample, this clone was seen once. This chain uses TRBV15 with TRBJ1-1; TRBD1 agrees at 8 bases. V lost 5 bases to trimming and J lost 1 base; unmatched junction nucleotides: 3. CDR3 size: 14 residues. Germline V gene lookup returns CDR1 LNHNV and CDR2 YYDKDF (reference sequence). The CDR3: CATSGDRSNTEAFF. In DNA, the CDR3 is TGTGCCACCAGCGGGGACAGGTCGAACACTGAAGCTTTCTTT.

The chain's CDR3 is CASSLRPSAGRTEAFF. The CDR3 nucleotides are TGTGCCAGCAGCCTCCGACCCTCCGCGGGGCGCACTGAAGCTTTCTTT. The V and J genes are TRBV9 and TRBJ1-1, with TRBD1 as a possible D gene (5 bases). CDR3 length: 16 amino acids. Per germline, CDR1 SGDLS and CDR2 YYNGEE. Trimming left V 4 bases short and J 4 bases short, with 20 bases between.